This T cell receptor beta chain was identified during a study of chemoradiotherapy in HPV16-positive cancers (dated by TCRdb to between 2021 and 2022). In the study overall: Using functional T-cell assays on cells from a couple of HPV16-positive patients, the researchers defined candidate HPV-specific T-cell clones and common TCR motifs. Whether T-cell immunity against the HPV oncoproteins E6 and E7 changes during chemoradiotherapy and whether survival is affected by this immunity were examined in the study. TCR repertoires from roughly 93 patients with HPV-related cancers were then used to track the candidate HPV-specific TCRs and motifs.

Points on this clone: Its antigen is currently not known. Base qualities are not provided; no much larger clone lies one nucleotide away.

Results and caveats for the whole study, not just this receptor: The functional definition of HPV-specific T cells was derived from only a couple of HPV16-positive patients, and the survival association was reported for HPV16-positive patients. Expansion of candidate HPV-specific clones and E7-related TCR motifs was observed in the tumor microenvironment during treatment, whereas no such expansion was observed for non-HPV-specific T cells. In HPV16-positive patients, expansion of HPV-responsive T cells during chemoradiotherapy was found to be associated with improved recurrence-free survival.

Repertoires were sampled repeatedly over the course of chemoradiotherapy, so clonal expansion could be followed in the tumor microenvironment. V is shortened by 1 base, J by 7 bases, and the region joining them spans 8 bases. The CDR3 runs 14 residues from the cysteine to the phenylalanine. This entry keeps only the CDR3 DNA: 42 bases, framed from base 1. Via the germline V gene, CDR1 is SGHVS and CDR2 FNYEAQ. Libraries were prepared through the immunoSEQ multiplex PCR assay. TCRdb re-hosts the immuneACCESS table, in-frame sequences only. Its copies lack some clones; in the studies checked, an unresolved V gene accounts for under half of them, and the cause for the rest is not known. In all, the sample holds over 2,500 clones, and 85% of those were seen once. The ten largest make up less than 14% of the sample.

The sample in question was blood, obtained from a patient who underwent chemoradiotherapy. This receptor chain uses TRBV7-6 and TRBJ1-6; confidence is insufficient to name the D gene. This clonotype was sampled from a human donor with HPV-associated anogenital cancer. The nucleotide sequence reads TGTGCCAGCAGCTTAGGAGTCGGGAATTCACCCCTCCACTTT. This yields the protein CASSLGVGNSPLHF.